Each of the 10 T cell receptor beta chains below was sequenced from the same sample in a study of shared clonotypes between healthy human individuals (dated by TCRdb to 2019 to 2021). To prepare the library, the immunoSEQ multiplex PCR assay was applied. The source is immuneACCESS, and TCRdb retained only in-frame sequences with V and J called. Part of the clones is not carried over; for the studies checked, unresolved V genes explain less than half of this, and the remainder is unexplained. Within this sample are some 1 million clones, with around 74% of them counted one time only. The biggest ten clones account for roughly 1.4% of the sample. The sequenced sample consisted of memory CD4+ T cells sorted from blood. Explained via the paper, the cell subset or site label denotes: CD45RA-negative fraction. The receptors come from a man aged 18-30 years in good health.

The chain recombines TRBV29-1 with TRBJ2-7, with TRBD1 as a possible D gene (6 bases). This CDR3 is built from 11 residues. Germline V gives CDR1 SQVTM, CDR2 ANQGSEA. Trimming left V 6 bases short and J 4 bases short, with 10 bases between. Here the CDR3 reads CSVGTIYEQYF. CDR3 DNA: TGCAGCGTGGGGACAATTTACGAGCAGTACTTC.

This chain uses TRBV7-2 with TRBJ2-1; TRBD2 matches 10 bases. Germline V lookup: CDR1 SGHTA, CDR2 FQGNSA. J gave up 10 bases and V 3 bases, and 3 bases lay outside the gene matches. The CDR3 covers 13 residues. The CDR3 reads CASSFLAGEEQFF. In DNA form, the CDR3 reads TGTGCCAGCAGCTTTCTAGCGGGAGAAGAGCAGTTCTTC. The full variable domain, in which reference TRBV7-2 and TRBJ2-1 provide the parts outside the CDR3, is GAGVSQSPSNKVTEKGKDVELRCDPISGHTALYWYRQSLGQGLEFLIYFQGNSAPDKSGLPSDRFSAERTGGSVSTLTIQRTQQEDSAVYLCASSFLAGEEQFFGPGTRLTVL.

This rearrangement joins TRBV2 to TRBJ2-7; 10 bases map to TRBD1. Germline V gives CDR1 SNHLY, CDR2 FYNNEI. The CDR3 length is 14 residues. J lost 6 bases, V lost 9 bases, and 11 bases had no gene match. The DNA for the CDR3 is TGTGCCAGTAAGAGGGGGACAGGGGAGGGCGAGCAGTACTTC. Its translation: CASKRGTGEGEQYF. The full variable domain, in which reference TRBV2 and TRBJ2-7 provide the parts outside the CDR3, is EPEVTQTPSHQVTQMGQEVILRCVPISNHLYFYWYRQILGQKVEFLVSFYNNEISEKSEIFDDQFSVERPDGSNFTLKIRSTKLEDSAMYFCASKRGTGEGEQYFGPGTRLTVT.

This clone was recorded once. The gene calls are TRBV27 and TRBJ1-1, with a tentative D call TRBD1 (5 bases). Looked up from germline, CDR1 is MNHEY and CDR2 is SMNVEV (reference sequence). This CDR3 has 13 residues. The V end was cut by 2 bases, the J end by 11 bases, with 15 bases between. The CDR3 spells CASSLDSLGMAFF. Here the CDR3 DNA reads TGTGCCAGCAGTTTAGACAGCCTAGGCATGGCTTTCTTT.

The chain carries TRBV6-5 and TRBJ2-7; perhaps TRBD2 as D (6 bases). Germline assignment: CDR1 MNHEY and CDR2 SVGAGI. This CDR3 has 15 residues. Trimming took off 6 bases at V and 3 bases at J, with 18 bases between the two ends. This CDR3 is CASSSSGGSIYEQYF. The CDR3 coding sequence is TGTGCCAGCAGCTCATCCGGGGGATCGATCTACGAGCAGTACTTC.

CDR3 bases: TGTGCCAGCAGCACCCGACTAGCGAACTCCTACGAGCAGTACTTC. As protein: CASSTRLANSYEQYF. The V and J genes are TRBV2 and TRBJ2-7; 8 bases line up with TRBD2. Trimming cost V 6 bases and J 0 bases; bases outside gene matches: 7. The length of the CDR3 is 15 residues. CDR1 is SNHLY and CDR2 is FYNNEI in the germline V gene.

The chain recombines TRBV2 with TRBJ1-5, with 9 bases identical to TRBD1. The CDR3 is 15 residues long. The J segment lost 6 bases and the V segment lost 6 bases, leaving 9 bases of the junction unmatched. CDR1 is SNHLY, CDR2 FYNNEI, per germline. This CDR3 is CASREQGASIQPQHF. The CDR3, as DNA: TGTGCCAGCAGAGAACAGGGGGCGAGTATTCAGCCCCAGCATTTT.

The V gene is TRBV28, the J gene TRBJ1-1; maybe TRBD1 (6 bases). Germline CDR1 MDHEN, CDR2 SYDVKM. This CDR3 contains 14 residues. V lost 7 bases to trimming and J lost 1 base, with 13 bases between them. The CDR3, as DNA: TGTGCCAGCACTATCCTGACAGGGAACACTGAAGCTTTCTTT. Encoded protein: CASTILTGNTEAFF.

The chain has TRBV25-1 and TRBJ1-3, with a tentative D call TRBD1 (5 bases). Germline V gene sequence: CDR1 MGHDK, CDR2 SYGVNS. The CDR3 extends over 17 amino acids. V was pared by 6 bases and J by 2 bases, with 20 bases between. CDR3 nucleotides: TGTGCCAGCAGCCCACCACCAGGGTTGAGCCCTGGAAACACCATATATTTT. It is translated as CASSPPPGLSPGNTIYF.

Comments on this clone: A read error may account for a junction end that differs from germline. The CDR3 DNA reads as TGTGCTAGTGGTTCCGGGAACAGGCCCCCTTTCTTC. Amino acids: CASGSGNRPPFF. V usage is TRBV12-5 and J usage is TRBJ1-2, with D tentatively TRBD1 (5 bases). CDR3 length equals 12 residues. Germline V CDR1 and CDR2: LGHNT, FRNRAP.